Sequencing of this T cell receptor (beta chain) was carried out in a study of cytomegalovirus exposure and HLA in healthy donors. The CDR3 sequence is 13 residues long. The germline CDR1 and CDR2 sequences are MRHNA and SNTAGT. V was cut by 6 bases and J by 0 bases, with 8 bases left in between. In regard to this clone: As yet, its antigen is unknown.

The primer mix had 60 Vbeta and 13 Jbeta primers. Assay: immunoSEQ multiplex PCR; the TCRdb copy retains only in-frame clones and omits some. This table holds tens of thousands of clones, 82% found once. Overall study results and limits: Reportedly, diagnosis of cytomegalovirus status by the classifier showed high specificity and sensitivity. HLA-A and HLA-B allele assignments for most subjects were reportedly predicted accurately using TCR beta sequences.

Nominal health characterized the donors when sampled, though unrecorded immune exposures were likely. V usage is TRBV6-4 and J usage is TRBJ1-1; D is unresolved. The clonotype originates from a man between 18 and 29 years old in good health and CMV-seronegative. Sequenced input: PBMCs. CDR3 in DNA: TGTGCCAGCAGACTACACTTGAACACTGAAGCTTTCTTT. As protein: CASRLHLNTEAFF.